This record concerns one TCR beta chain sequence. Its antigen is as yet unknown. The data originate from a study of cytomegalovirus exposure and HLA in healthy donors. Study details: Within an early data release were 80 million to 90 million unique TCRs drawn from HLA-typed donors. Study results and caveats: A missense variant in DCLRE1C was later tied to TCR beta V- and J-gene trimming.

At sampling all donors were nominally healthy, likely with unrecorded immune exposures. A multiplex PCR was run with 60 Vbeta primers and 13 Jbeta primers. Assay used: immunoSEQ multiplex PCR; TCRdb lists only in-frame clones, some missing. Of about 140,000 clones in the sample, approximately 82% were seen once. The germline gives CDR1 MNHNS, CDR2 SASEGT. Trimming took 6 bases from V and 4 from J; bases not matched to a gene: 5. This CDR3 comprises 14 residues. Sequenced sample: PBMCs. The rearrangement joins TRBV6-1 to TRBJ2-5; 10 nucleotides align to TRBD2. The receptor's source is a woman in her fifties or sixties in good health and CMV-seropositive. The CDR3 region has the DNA TGTGCCAGCAGCCCCGGACTAGCGGTAGAGACCCAGTACTTC. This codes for CASSPGLAVETQYF.